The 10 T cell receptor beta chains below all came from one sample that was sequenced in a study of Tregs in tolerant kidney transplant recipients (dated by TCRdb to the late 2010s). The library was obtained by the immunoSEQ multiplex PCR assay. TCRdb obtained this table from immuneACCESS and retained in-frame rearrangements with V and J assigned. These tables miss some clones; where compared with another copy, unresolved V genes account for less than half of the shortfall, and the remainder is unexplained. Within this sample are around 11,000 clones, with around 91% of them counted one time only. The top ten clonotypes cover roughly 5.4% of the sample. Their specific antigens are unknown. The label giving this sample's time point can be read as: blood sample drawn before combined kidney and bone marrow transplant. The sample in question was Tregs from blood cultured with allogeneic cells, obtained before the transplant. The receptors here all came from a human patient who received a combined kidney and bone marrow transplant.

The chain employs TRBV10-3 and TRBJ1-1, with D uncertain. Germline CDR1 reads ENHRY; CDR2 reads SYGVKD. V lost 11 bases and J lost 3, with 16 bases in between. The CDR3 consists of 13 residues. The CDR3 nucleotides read TGTGCCGCTCGCCGGTCCTTAGACACTGAAGCTTTCTTT. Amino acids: CAARRSLDTEAFF.

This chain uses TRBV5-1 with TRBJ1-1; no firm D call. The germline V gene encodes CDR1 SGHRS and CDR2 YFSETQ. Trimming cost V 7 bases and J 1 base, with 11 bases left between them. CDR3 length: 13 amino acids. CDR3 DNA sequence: TGCGCCAGCTCTCACGGGTGGAACACTGAAGCTTTCTTT. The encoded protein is CASSHGWNTEAFF.

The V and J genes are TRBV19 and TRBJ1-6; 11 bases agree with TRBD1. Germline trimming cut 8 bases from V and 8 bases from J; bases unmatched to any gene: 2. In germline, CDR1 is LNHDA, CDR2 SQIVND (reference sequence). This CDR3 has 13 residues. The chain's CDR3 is CASGQGAYSPLHF. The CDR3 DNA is TGTGCCAGTGGACAGGGGGCCTATTCACCCCTCCACTTT.

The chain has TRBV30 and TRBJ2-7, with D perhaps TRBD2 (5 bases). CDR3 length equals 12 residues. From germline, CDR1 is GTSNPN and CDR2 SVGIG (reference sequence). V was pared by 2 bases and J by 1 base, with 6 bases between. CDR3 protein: CAWSPGSYEQYF. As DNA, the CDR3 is TGTGCCTGGAGTCCGGGATCCTACGAGCAGTACTTC. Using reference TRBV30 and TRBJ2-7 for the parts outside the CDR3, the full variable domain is SQTIHQWPATLVQPVGSPLSLECTVEGTSNPNLYWYRQAAGRGLQLLFYSVGIGQISSEVPQNLSASRPQDRQFILSSKKLLLSDSGFYLCAWSPGSYEQYFGPGTRLTVT.

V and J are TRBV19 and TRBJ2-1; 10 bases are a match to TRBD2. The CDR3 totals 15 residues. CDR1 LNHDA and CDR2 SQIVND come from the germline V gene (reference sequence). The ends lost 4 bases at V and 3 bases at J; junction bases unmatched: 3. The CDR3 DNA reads TGTGCCAGTAGTAAGGGACTAGCGCTCTACAATGAGCAGTTCTTC. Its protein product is CASSKGLALYNEQFF.

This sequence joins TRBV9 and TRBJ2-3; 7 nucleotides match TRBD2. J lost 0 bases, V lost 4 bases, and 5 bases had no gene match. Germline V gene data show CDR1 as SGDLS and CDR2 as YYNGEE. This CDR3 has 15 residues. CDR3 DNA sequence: TGTGCCAGCAGCATTAGCGGGTGGAGCACAGATACGCAGTATTTT. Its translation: CASSISGWSTDTQYF.

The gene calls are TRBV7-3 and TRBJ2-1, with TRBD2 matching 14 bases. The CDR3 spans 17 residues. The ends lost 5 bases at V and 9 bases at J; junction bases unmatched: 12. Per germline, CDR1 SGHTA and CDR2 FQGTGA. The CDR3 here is CASSPQTSGGALGEQFF. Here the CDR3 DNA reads TGTGCCAGCAGCCCGCAGACTAGCGGGGGGGCTTTAGGTGAGCAGTTCTTC.

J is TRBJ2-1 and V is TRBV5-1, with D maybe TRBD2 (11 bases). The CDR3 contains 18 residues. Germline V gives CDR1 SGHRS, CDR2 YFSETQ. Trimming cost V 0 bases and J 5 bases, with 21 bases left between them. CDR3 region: CASSLGDRGLADNNEQFF. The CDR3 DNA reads TGCGCCAGCAGCTTGGGGGACAGGGGACTAGCGGACAACAATGAGCAGTTCTTC.

CDR3 sequence: CASSDRRRGNEQFF. The CDR3, as DNA: TGTGCCAGCTCAGACCGAAGGAGGGGCAATGAGCAGTTCTTC. This chain links TRBV18 with TRBJ2-1; possible D gene TRBD2, 6 bases. Germline-derived CDR1 and CDR2 are KGHSH and LQKENI. Trimming shortened V by 5 bases and J by 6 bases, and 14 bases separated the two germline ends. The CDR3 length is 14 residues.

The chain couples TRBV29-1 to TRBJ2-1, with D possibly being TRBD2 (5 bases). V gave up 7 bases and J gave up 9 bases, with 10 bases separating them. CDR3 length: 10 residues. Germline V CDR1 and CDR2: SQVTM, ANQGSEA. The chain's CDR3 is CSAGSTEQFF. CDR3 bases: TGCAGCGCGGGATCGACTGAGCAGTTCTTC.